This T cell receptor beta chain was recovered during a study of beta chain features in type 1 diabetes. Regarding the study as a whole: HLA influence on TCRB rearrangement stayed unresolved here.

V was clipped by 0 bases and J by 3 bases; unmatched bases: 3. Germline-derived CDR1 and CDR2 are SGHRS and YFSETQ. The CDR3 consists of 15 residues. As every portion of the isolated RNA was reverse transcribed, the sequencing read expressed TCRB transcripts. The protocol was immunoSEQ multiplex PCR, while the TCRdb copy is restricted to in-frame clones and leaves out a portion. This sample has around 240,000 clones, with 68% found just once. Note on this clone: Antigen specificity is unknown.

The sample comprised naive CD4+ T cells from blood. J is TRBJ2-3 and V is TRBV5-1; 8 nucleotides match TRBD1. The receptor comes from a man aged 25 to 45 in good health. This CDR3 reads CASSLARGPTDTQYF. The CDR3 DNA is TGCGCCAGCAGCTTGGCCAGGGGGCCGACAGATACGCAGTATTTT.